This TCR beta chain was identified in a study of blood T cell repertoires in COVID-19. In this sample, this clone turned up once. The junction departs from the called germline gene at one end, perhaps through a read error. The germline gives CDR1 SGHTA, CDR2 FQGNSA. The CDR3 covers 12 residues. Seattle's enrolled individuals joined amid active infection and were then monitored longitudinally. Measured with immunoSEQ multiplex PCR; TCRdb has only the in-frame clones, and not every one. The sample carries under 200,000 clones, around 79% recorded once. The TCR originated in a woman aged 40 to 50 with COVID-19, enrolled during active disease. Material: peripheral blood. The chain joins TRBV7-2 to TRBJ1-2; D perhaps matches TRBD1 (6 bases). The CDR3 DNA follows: TGTGCCAGCAGCTTAGAAAGGACAGACCTCTGCTTC. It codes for CASSLERTDLCF.